This TCR beta chain emerged from a study of human T cells and chemical hapten exposure (dated by TCRdb to the early 2020s). Regarding the study in general: For sensitization, 2% DPC in acetone was applied to an approximately 2 cm by approximately 2 cm area of upper inner arm skin. Patch testing on the upper back used Finn chambers containing 0.01% DPC, with scoring done after 6 days according to International Contact Dermatitis Research Group standards. The patient cohort, mostly female, included alopecia areata with under or over 50% scalp involvement, alopecia totalis and alopecia universalis. About 27 alopecia patients gave blood for TCR sequencing at one to four time points (pre-sensitization, 2, 6 and 24 weeks). Peripheral blood TCR repertoire changes were tracked in vivo in alopecia patients during primary and secondary sensitization to the hapten diphenylcyclopropenone (DPC). The libraries were sequenced as a pool, and the TCR yield per sample differed mostly because of small variations in library volumes within the pool. Patients additionally received weekly therapeutic DPC doses to the scalp throughout the roughly 25-week study period. Blood samples were taken from patients before sensitization (week 0) and at 2, 6 and about 24 weeks after DPC sensitization.

The study at large found these results: All patients had alopecia, a presumed autoimmune disease, so their immune response might differ from that of healthy individuals. Patch test score was positively correlated with the number of PT1 expanded TCRs, with significance at thresholds 8, 16 and 32 but not at 4. The number of TCRs above 1 in 1000 frequency did not change with DPC sensitization; there was no evidence of global repertoire structure alterations. Expanded TCRs formed significantly more large CDR3 similarity clusters than pre-sensitization or healthy control sets, consistent with antigen-driven responses. After repeated subsampling, changes were observed in the strength of the expansion versus patch-test correlation and in the threshold at which the correlation became significant.

The sample's time point, from its label and the paper: patch test 1, 2 weeks after DPC sensitization. The label giving this sample's treatment or condition can be read as: therapeutic diphenylcyclopropenone sensitization with weekly scalp DPC. Blood at each patch-test visit was drawn before the patch test was applied. Patients were considered eligible if aged 18 to 70, diagnosed with alopecia and deemed suitable for DPC therapy, and patients were excluded if pregnant. Total RNA was extracted from unfractionated whole blood that had been collected in Tempus Blood RNA tubes. The table lists this clonotype with a few counts. Its antigen remains undetermined. Per-nucleotide qualities are absent, and no much larger clonotype sits a single base away. Receptor amplification or capture employed RACE. Data came from a NextSeq 500. Library preparation attached unique molecular identifiers to individual cDNA molecules for quantitative, reproducible TCR counting. Each blood RNA sample was used to sequence both TCR alpha and TCR beta chains. The paper's processing steps were these. A median of around 100,000 TCRs per sample was observed, with a range of about 23,224 to 690,600. The Decombinator software suite was used to annotate the V, J and CDR3 of the TCR reads. For the PS versus PT1 abundance plots, all samples were subsampled to the same number of TCRs (28,000). Expanded TCRs were defined as absent before sensitization and observed at least eight times at the 2-week time point. TCRdb applied fastp at Q25 and MiXCR to the public reads, then kept only in-frame beta chains. Every CDR3 protein is listed once, alongside the most common genes and DNA of its rows. These V and J calls rely on TCRdb rather than the paper's analysis. This sample is represented by around 160,000 distinct CDR3 sequences; more than 14% of them were singletons. Together, the top ten hold 1.7% of the sample.

The CDR3 runs 14 amino acids, cysteine and phenylalanine included. The CDR3 DNA has 42 bases and is translated from base 1. According to the germline V gene (reference sequence), CDR1 reads MNHEY and CDR2 reads SMNVEV. Deletion took 3 bases off V and 7 bases off J, with a span of 13 bases between the germline ends. Sequencing was performed on whole blood, taken in connection with sensitization to the hapten diphenylcyclopropenone (DPC). The chain is made from TRBV27 and TRBJ2-1, and TRBD2 may be the D gene, going by 5 matching bases. The sequence was collected from a woman younger than 45 with alopecia areata. Some clones in this sample may be carry-over from other donors' samples. The nucleotides are TGTGCCAGCAGTTTTGGGCCTAGCCATAATGAGCAGTTCTTC. The resulting protein is CASSFGPSHNEQFF.